The 4 T cell receptor beta chains below were found in one sample sequenced in a study of blood T cell repertoires in COVID-19 (dated by TCRdb to the early 2020s). Library prep was done by the immunoSEQ multiplex PCR assay. TCRdb limited this immuneACCESS table to in-frame rearrangements with V and J called. A share of clones is missing; checked studies link under half to unresolved V genes, and the rest is unexplained. The sample contains approximately 180,000 clones, 60% to 80% of them found a single time. Of the sample, 26% is held by the ten largest clones. Input material: peripheral blood. These receptors were taken from a woman in her 70s with acute or convalescent COVID-19.

The count of this clone is one. The chain recombines TRBV5-4 with TRBJ2-7; 7 bases agree with TRBD2. The trim removed 4 bases at V and 5 bases at J, leaving 12 bases unmatched. The CDR3 spans 15 residues. Germline V gives CDR1 SGHNT, CDR2 YYREEE (reference sequence). DNA for the CDR3: TGTGCCAGCAGCCTGGATATTGGCGGGGGAAACGAGCAGTACTTC. Protein sequence: CASSLDIGGGNEQYF.

The rearrangement links TRBV4-1 to TRBJ1-2, with 8 bases lining up with TRBD1. Germline-derived CDR1 and CDR2 are MGHRA and YSYEKL. Losses at the gene ends were 3 bases for V and 3 bases for J; bases not matched to a gene: 12. The CDR3 loop spans 17 amino acids. CDR3: CASSHPSGRGLDYGYTF. In DNA, the CDR3 is TGCGCCAGCAGCCATCCCTCTGGCAGGGGGCTAGACTATGGCTACACCTTC.

The rearrangement uses TRBV27 and TRBJ2-3, with a tentative D call TRBD1 (5 bases). In germline, CDR1 is MNHEY, CDR2 SMNVEV (reference sequence). The CDR3 is made up of 14 amino acids. Trimming removed 7 bases from V and 4 bases from J, with 15 bases in between. The CDR3 loop is CASKGVRLSDTQYF. The CDR3 region has the DNA TGTGCCAGCAAAGGGGTGCGCTTGTCAGATACGCAGTATTTT.

The chain couples TRBV12-3 or TRBV12-4 to TRBJ2-7; 9 nucleotides agree with TRBD1. Trimming cost V 5 bases and J 4 bases; bases outside gene matches: 3. This CDR3 has 13 amino acids. In DNA, the CDR3 is TGTGCCAGCAGTCGACAGGGGGGATACGAGCAGTACTTC. It encodes CASSRQGGYEQYF.